A selection of T cell receptor beta chains follows, all from one sample in a study of regulatory T cells in long-lasting Graves disease. From the multiplex PCR reads, TCRdb called clonotypes with MiXCR, one entry per CDR3 protein. The sample shows roughly 510,000 distinct CDR3 sequences, 15% to 20% of them seen only once. These records were also assigned to another study, of T cells in Graves' hyperthyroidism and ophthalmopathy.

The input for sequencing was peripheral blood mononuclear cells (PBMCs), taken at new diagnosis, from a patient treated with antithyroid drugs. These receptors came from a man younger than 35 with Graves disease. Each CDR3 is given with its conserved first and last residue. A D gene is named only where the DNA matches it firmly. Clone size appears in some rows only: once, few, many, or a class for an expanded clone.

TRBD1	TRBV28	many	TRBJ2-1	CASSLELPGGNEQFF	TGTGCCAGCAGTTTAGAGCTGCCAGGGGGCAATGAGCAGTTCTTC
NA	TRBV12-3/TRBV12-4	many	TRBJ2-7	CASSPAKPWRSSYEQYF	TGTGCCAGCAGTCCCGCGAAGCCTTGGCGTAGCTCCTACGAGCAGTACTTC
TRBD1	TRBV11-1	many	TRBJ1-1	CASSFGQGVTEAFF	TGTGCCAGCAGCTTTGGACAGGGGGTCACTGAAGCTTTCTTT
NA	TRBV4-2	NA	TRBJ1-3	CASSQAHGRQSGNTIYF	TGTGCCAGCAGCCAGGCTCACGGACGGCAGTCTGGAAACACCATATATTTT
NA	TRBV3-1	few	TRBJ2-4	CASSQAPGSDIQYF	TGTGCCAGCAGCCAGGCGCCAGGGTCTGACATTCAGTACTTC
TRBD1	TRBV5-1	NA	TRBJ1-2	CASSGQGTGYTF	TGCGCCAGCAGCGGACAGGGTACTGGCTACACCTTC
NA	TRBV20-1	NA	TRBJ1-2	CSAKDRHGYTF	TGCAGTGCCAAAGACAGGCATGGCTACACCTTC
NA	TRBV24-1	NA	TRBJ2-3	CATRSPTDTQYF	TGTGCCACCAGGTCGCCAACAGATACGCAGTATTTT
NA	TRBV6-1	many	TRBJ2-7	CASSEGEVVLGVQAYEQYF	TGTGCCAGCAGTGAAGGGGAGGTGGTTCTCGGGGTTCAAGCCTACGAGCAGTACTTC
TRBD1	TRBV6-1	NA	TRBJ1-2	CASSDGRGQVYGYTF	TGTGCCAGCAGTGACGGCCGGGGACAGGTCTATGGCTACACCTTC
TRBD1	TRBV27	many	TRBJ2-7	CASSTMGQGAGLYF	TGTGCCAGCAGTACGATGGGACAGGGGGCAGGACTTTACTTC
NA	TRBV10-2	NA	TRBJ2-7	CASRERTIREQYF	TGCGCCAGCAGGGAAAGGACTATAAGGGAGCAGTACTTC
NA	TRBV7-9	few	TRBJ2-1	CASSLPLSYNEQFF	TGTGCCAGCAGCTTACCGCTGTCATACAATGAGCAGTTCTTC
NA	TRBV7-8	many	TRBJ2-7	CASSTSLQAEQYF	TGTGCCAGCAGTACTAGTCTTCAGGCCGAGCAGTACTTC
TRBD2	TRBV3-1	many	TRBJ2-7	CASSGRARYEQYF	TGTGCCAGCAGCGGGAGGGCGAGGTACGAGCAGTACTTC
NA	TRBV7-3	many	TRBJ2-2	CASSLSGANTGELFF	TGTGCCAGCAGCTTATCGGGCGCGAACACCGGGGAGCTGTTTTTT
NA	TRBV12-5	many	TRBJ1-2	CASAISVGQSNYGYTF	TGTGCTAGTGCCATTTCTGTGGGGCAATCCAACTATGGCTACACCTTC
NA	TRBV7-9	few	TRBJ2-1	CASTLTSYNEQFF	TGTGCCAGCACCCTCACTTCCTACAATGAGCAGTTCTTC
NA	TRBV5-1	NA	TRBJ1-5	CASSQSGQNNQPQHF	TGCGCCAGCTCTCAAAGCGGGCAGAACAATCAGCCCCAGCATTTT
TRBD1	TRBV7-9	NA	TRBJ1-2	CASSQDRVGHGYTF	TGTGCCAGCAGCCAAGACAGGGTGGGCCATGGCTACACCTTC
TRBD2	TRBV28	NA	TRBJ2-7	CASSFRGSGSPEQYF	TGTGCCAGCAGTTTTCGGGGTAGCGGGAGCCCCGAGCAGTACTTC
NA	TRBV3-1	many	TRBJ1-1	CASSPGYAMSGAFF	TGTGCCAGCAGCCCTGGGTACGCCATGTCTGGAGCTTTCTTT
NA	TRBV9	few	TRBJ2-3	CASSVGTRGSTDTQYF	TGTGCCAGCAGCGTAGGGACTAGGGGGAGCACAGATACGCAGTATTTT
TRBD2	TRBV20-1	many	TRBJ2-1	CSASRGLADNEQFF	TGCAGTGCTAGCCGAGGACTAGCGGACAATGAGCAGTTCTTC
NA	TRBV3-1	NA	TRBJ2-7	CASSQTSGGQGRTYEQYF	TGTGCCAGCAGCCAAACGAGTGGTGGGCAGGGGCGAACCTACGAGCAGTACTTC
NA	TRBV18	many	TRBJ1-1	CASSPEQGLHEAFF	TGTGCCAGCTCACCTGAGCAGGGACTACATGAAGCTTTCTTT
TRBD1	TRBV18	few	TRBJ2-1	CASSPPGTGGNEQFF	TGTGCCAGCTCACCACCGGGGACAGGGGGCAATGAGCAGTTCTTC
NA	TRBV20-1	many	TRBJ2-5	CSASPETQYF	TGCAGTGCTAGTCCAGAGACCCAGTACTTC
NA	TRBV5-6	NA	TRBJ2-1	CASSLSQTEQFF	TGTGCCAGCAGCTTGTCACAGACTGAGCAGTTCTTC
TRBD2	TRBV6-1	few	TRBJ2-7	CASSLAGVGGTSYEQYF	TGTGCCAGCAGCCTAGCGGGAGTGGGGGGGACCTCCTACGAGCAGTACTTC
NA	TRBV10-3	few	TRBJ2-5	CAISSSGYQETQYF	TGTGCCATCAGTTCCTCGGGGTACCAAGAGACCCAGTACTTC
NA	TRBV7-2	many	TRBJ2-1	CASSFGGTPGHNEQFF	TGTGCCAGCAGCTTTGGGGGGACTCCGGGCCACAATGAGCAGTTCTTC
NA	TRBV20-1	NA	TRBJ1-1	CSAPGVGTEAFF	TGCAGTGCTCCAGGGGTTGGAACTGAAGCTTTCTTT
TRBD1	TRBV20-1	NA	TRBJ1-3	CSATQDRGGNTIYF	TGCAGTGCTACCCAGGACAGGGGTGGAAACACCATATATTTT
TRBD1	TRBV15	few	TRBJ2-6	CATSRVGTAGANVLTF	TGTGCCACCAGCAGAGTCGGGACAGCTGGGGCCAACGTCCTGACTTTC
NA	TRBV5-8	many	TRBJ2-5	CASSLVPAHGRETQYF	TGTGCCAGCAGCTTGGTTCCGGCCCATGGGCGAGAGACCCAGTACTTC
NA	TRBV20-1	many	TRBJ2-5	CSANRTPRETQYF	TGCAGTGCTAACCGGACACCCAGGGAGACCCAGTACTTC
TRBD1	TRBV6-1	many	TRBJ2-5	CASGTGEGRETQYF	TGTGCCAGCGGGACAGGGGAGGGGCGAGAGACCCAGTACTTC
NA	TRBV5-6	NA	TRBJ1-5	CASSLDLGRVVNQPQHF	TGTGCCAGCAGCTTGGATTTGGGCAGGGTAGTCAATCAGCCCCAGCATTTT
NA	TRBV10-3	many	TRBJ1-1	CAISEGLDPTGAFF	TGTGCCATCAGTGAGGGACTCGACCCTACGGGAGCTTTCTTT
NA	TRBV29-1	few	TRBJ2-3	CSVEDLLVGTQYF	TGCAGCGTTGAAGACCTTCTCGTAGGTACGCAGTATTTT
NA	TRBV15	many	TRBJ2-1	CATSRDPNRLNEQFF	TGTGCCACCAGCAGAGATCCGAACAGGCTCAATGAGCAGTTCTTC
TRBD2	TRBV10-3	few	TRBJ2-1	CAISDPGGPVNEQFF	TGTGCCATCAGTGATCCGGGAGGGCCGGTTAATGAGCAGTTCTTC
TRBD1	TRBV11-2	few	TRBJ2-7	CASSYRTGSYEQYF	TGTGCCAGCAGCTACAGGACAGGTAGCTACGAGCAGTACTTC
NA	TRBV28	few	TRBJ1-5	CASSLYPNQPQHF	TGTGCCAGCAGTTTATACCCCAATCAGCCTCAGCATTTT
TRBD2	TRBV3-1	NA	TRBJ2-7	CASSHTPRTGLANEQYF	TGTGCCAGCAGCCATACCCCTCGCACGGGACTAGCGAACGAGCAGTACTTC
TRBD1	TRBV4-1	few	TRBJ1-5	CASRQIIDRGNQPQHF	TGCGCCAGCAGGCAAATAATCGACAGGGGCAATCAGCCCCAGCATTTT
TRBD1	TRBV3-1	NA	TRBJ1-3	CASSPEWDRTPINTIYF	TGTGCCAGCAGCCCCGAATGGGACAGGACACCCATAAACACCATATATTTT